The clone carrying this T cell receptor beta chain has more than one count but fewer than ten. Its specificity is unknown. The CDR3 is made up of 16 amino acids. Germline CDR1 and CDR2: MNHEY and SVGAGI. V was cut by 2 bases and J by 2 bases, with 16 bases left in between. This record belongs to a study of long-term antiretroviral therapy in people with HIV. General study results and limits: The data indicate that diversity increased after ART but remained below transplant donor controls. It was observed that HIV repertoires exhibited narrower CDR3 length ranges than controls.

Sequencing relied on immunoSEQ assay v3.0, run at survey level. TCRdb keeps only in-frame clones here, not all; method: immunoSEQ multiplex PCR. There are about 11,000 clones in the sample; about 80% occur only once, and around a fifth lies in the top ten. This sequence joins TRBV6-5 and TRBJ2-7; D possibly corresponds to TRBD2 (6 bases). Sequenced here: unsorted PBMCs, sampled at the start of antiretroviral therapy, before treatment. The clonotype originates from a man aged 25 to 45 with HIV. The CDR3 here is CASSYSGGAPTYEQYF. The CDR3 DNA is TGTGCCAGCAGTTACAGCGGCGGGGCACCCACCTACGAGCAGTACTTC.